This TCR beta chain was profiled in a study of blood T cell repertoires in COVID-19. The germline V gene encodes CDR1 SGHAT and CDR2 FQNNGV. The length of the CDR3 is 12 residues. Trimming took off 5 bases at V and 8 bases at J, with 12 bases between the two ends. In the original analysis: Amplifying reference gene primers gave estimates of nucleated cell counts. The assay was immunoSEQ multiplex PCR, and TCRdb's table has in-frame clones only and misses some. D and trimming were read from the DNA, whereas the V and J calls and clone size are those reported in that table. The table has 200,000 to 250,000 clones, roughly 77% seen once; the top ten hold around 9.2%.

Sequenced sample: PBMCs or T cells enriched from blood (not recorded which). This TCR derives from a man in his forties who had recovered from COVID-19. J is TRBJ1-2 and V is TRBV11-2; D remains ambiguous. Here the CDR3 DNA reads TGTGCCAGCAGCCCCGCGAGGATCGGCTACACCTTC. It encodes CASSPARIGYTF.